The source of this T cell receptor beta chain is a study of TIL therapy for anti-PD-1-resistant metastatic lung cancer. As for the study in general: By whole-exome sequencing, median non-synonymous tumor mutation burden was around 1.5 mutations per megabase.

Time point specified: pre-treatment sample, taken before nivolumab and TIL therapy. The V gene's germline CDR1 is LNHDA and CDR2 SQIVND (reference sequence). The CDR3 is 14 amino acids. Trimming cost V 5 bases and J 10 bases; bases outside gene matches: 6. The libraries were made with immunoSEQ v3. TCRdb keeps only in-frame clones here, not all; method: immunoSEQ multiplex PCR. The data contain under 55,000 clones, around three quarters of them singletons. The chain uses TRBV19 and TRBJ2-1, with 12 nucleotides matching TRBD1. The source was blood, collected at baseline. The TCR sequence derives from a woman between 30 and 85 years old with non-small cell lung cancer. As DNA, the CDR3 is TGTGCCAGTAGTCCGGGACAGGGGGCGGGGGAGCAGTTCTTC. Residues: CASSPGQGAGEQFF.